Below are 15 T cell receptor beta chains sequenced from a single sample in a study of shared clonotypes between healthy human individuals. Only in-frame clones appear in the TCRdb table, and some are missing; sequencing was by immunoSEQ multiplex PCR. This table has some 1 million clones, 65% to 80% appearing once. The specimen was memory CD4+ T cells sorted from blood. Described subset: CD45RA-negative fraction. The receptors were gathered from a man younger than 35 in good health.

This clone was seen just once. The chain has TRBV10-3 and TRBJ1-1; D uncertain. V was trimmed by 0 bases and J by 4 bases, leaving 3 bases between them. There are 12 residues in the CDR3. Germline CDR1 and CDR2: ENHRY and SYGVKD. The CDR3 here is CAISESSTEAFF. The CDR3 DNA reads as TGTGCCATCAGTGAGTCTTCCACTGAAGCTTTCTTT.

CDR3 sequence (DNA): TGTGCCTGGGCGGGCCAGCGCGAGCAGTACTTC. Amino acids: CAWAGQREQYF. This chain links TRBV30 with TRBJ2-7; D possibly corresponds to TRBD2 (5 bases). The germline gives CDR1 GTSNPN, CDR2 SVGIG (reference sequence). With 5 bases removed from V and 6 bases from J, the gap between germline ends came to 11 bases. This CDR3 has 11 amino acids.

The chain has TRBV5-6 and TRBJ1-1; D gene uncertain. Trimming pared 2 bases from V and 4 bases from J, leaving 12 bases between. The germline gives CDR1 SGHDT, CDR2 YYEEEE. The CDR3 consists of 14 residues. The DNA for the CDR3 is TGTGCCAGCAGCTTAGGACCCCGGTCCACTGAAGCTTTCTTT. Amino acid sequence: CASSLGPRSTEAFF.

V and J are TRBV19 and TRBJ2-5; 7 nucleotides line up with TRBD1. V gave up 4 bases and J gave up 2 bases; unmatched junction bases: 7. The CDR3 consists of 15 residues. Germline values: CDR1 LNHDA, CDR2 SQIVND (reference sequence). As DNA, the CDR3 is TGTGCCAGTAGTAGGGTGGGGGACAGACAAGAGACCCAGTACTTC. Its protein is CASSRVGDRQETQYF.

Only a few counts were recorded for this clone. The V call is TRBV28, the J call TRBJ2-7; D is perhaps TRBD1 or TRBD2 (5 bases each). The CDR3 contains 14 residues. Trimming removed 6 bases at V and 3 bases at J, with 15 bases between. Germline lookup yields CDR1 MDHEN and CDR2 SYDVKM. CDR3 in amino acids: CASSGTTKGYEQYF. In DNA, the CDR3 is TGTGCCAGCAGCGGGACGACAAAAGGCTACGAGCAGTACTTC.

The chain links TRBV28 to TRBJ1-2; D call uncertain. Trimming cost V 8 bases and J 8 bases, with 15 bases left between them. The germline V gene has CDR1 MDHEN and CDR2 SYDVKM. The CDR3 is 12 residues long. CDR3 sequence: CASGPTSFGYTF. Here the CDR3 DNA reads TGTGCCAGCGGACCAACTTCATTCGGCTACACCTTC.

This chain uses TRBV7-9 with TRBJ1-3; D perhaps matches TRBD1 (5 bases). V shed 4 bases and J shed 0 bases, with 22 bases lying between them. The CDR3 extends over 19 amino acids. CDR1 is SEHNR and CDR2 is FQNEAQ in the germline V gene (reference sequence). In DNA, the CDR3 is TGTGCCAGCAGCTCCACCCGGCTTAGAGGGGCATCCTCTGGAAACACCATATATTTT. Translating gives CASSSTRLRGASSGNTIYF.

The V gene is TRBV7-9, the J gene TRBJ2-3; D not certain. V was pared by 5 bases and J by 0 bases, with 12 bases between. The CDR3 is made up of 15 amino acids. Germline V gene sequence: CDR1 SEHNR, CDR2 FQNEAQ (reference sequence). CDR3 DNA: TGTGCCAGCAGCCCACGAAGTGTCAGCACAGATACGCAGTATTTT. It yields the protein CASSPRSVSTDTQYF.

As for this clone: Other DNA variants within this sample encode the same CDR3. This chain uses TRBV2 with TRBJ2-2; D might be TRBD2 (6 bases). CDR3 length: 15 residues. Trimming took 0 bases from V and 5 from J, leaving 10 bases between them. Germline-derived CDR1 and CDR2 are SNHLY and FYNNEI. The CDR3 DNA reads TGTGCCAGCAGTGAAGCGGGTGGAGGGACCGGGGAGCTGTTTTTT. This sequence encodes CASSEAGGGTGELFF.

This chain connects TRBV6-5 to TRBJ1-1; 7 bases line up with TRBD1. V was clipped by 6 bases and J by 11 bases; unmatched bases: 15. Germline V CDR1 and CDR2: MNHEY, SVGAGI. CDR3 length: 14 residues. DNA of the CDR3: TGTGCCAGCAGGGACGGGGACGACAGGGTCAAGGCTTTCTTT. Encoded protein: CASRDGDDRVKAFF.

The CDR3, as DNA: TGTGCCAGCAGCTTGACTAGCGGGAGGCCCGATACGCAGTATTTT. Translating it yields CASSLTSGRPDTQYF. The chain employs TRBV7-9 and TRBJ2-3; 13 nucleotides align to TRBD2. The junction had 3 bases not matched to a gene; V was cut back by 3 bases and J by 6 bases. CDR3 size: 15 residues. Per germline, CDR1 SEHNR and CDR2 FQNEAQ (reference sequence).

The J gene is TRBJ2-7, the V gene TRBV30; D is perhaps TRBD1 (5 bases). Germline assignment: CDR1 GTSNPN and CDR2 SVGIG (reference sequence). Deletions cut 4 bases from V and 0 bases from J, with 10 bases between. The CDR3 loop spans 13 amino acids. CDR3 region: CAWTTGISYEQYF. The DNA of the CDR3 is TGTGCCTGGACTACAGGCATCTCCTACGAGCAGTACTTC. The entire variable domain, with the rest obtained from reference TRBV30 and TRBJ2-7, is as follows: SQTIHQWPATLVQPVGSPLSLECTVEGTSNPNLYWYRQAAGRGLQLLFYSVGIGQISSEVPQNLSASRPQDRQFILSSKKLLLSDSGFYLCAWTTGISYEQYFGPGTRLTVT.

J is TRBJ2-1 and V is TRBV25-1; 15 positions match TRBD2. The junction had 7 bases not matched to a gene; V was cut back by 4 bases and J by 9 bases. From germline, CDR1 is MGHDK and CDR2 SYGVNS. The CDR3 has 16 residues. The CDR3 DNA follows: TGTGCCAGCAGTGCCCGGACTAGCGGGGGGGCCATTGAGCAGTTCTTC. Amino acids: CASSARTSGGAIEQFF.

With regard to this clone: Other DNA sequences in this specimen translate into the identical CDR3. This sequence joins TRBV5-1 and TRBJ2-1; tentative D call: TRBD2 (7 bases). This CDR3 has 15 residues. In germline, CDR1 is SGHRS, CDR2 YFSETQ. The ends were cut back, 2 bases at V and 4 bases at J, with 13 bases in the middle. The CDR3, as DNA: TGCGCCAGCAGCTTACAGGGAGCGGGATACAATGAGCAGTTCTTC. It encodes CASSLQGAGYNEQFF.

Only one count was recorded for this clone. The V call is TRBV7-2, the J call TRBJ2-7; no definite D call. CDR1 SGHTA and CDR2 FQGNSA come from the germline V gene. V gave up 6 bases and J gave up 4 bases, with 13 bases separating them. This CDR3 region has 13 residues. This CDR3 reads CASSQNRGYEQYF. As DNA, the CDR3 is TGTGCCAGCAGTCAAAACCGAGGTTACGAGCAGTACTTC.